A selection of T cell receptor beta chains follows, all from one sample in a study of blood T cells in healthy people across ages. Each CDR3 protein gets one entry after TCRdb re-called the 5' RACE reads with MiXCR. The data contain around 1,500,000 distinct CDR3 sequences, 35% to 45% of them singletons. The sequenced sample consisted of blood. The receptors here all came from a woman younger than 35 in good health. Both conserved end residues are part of each CDR3. A D gene is named only where the DNA matches it firmly. Clone size is not always given. Where it is, it says once, few, many or a class for expanded clones.

d_gene: NA
v_gene: TRBV6-5
abundance: few
j_gene: TRBJ1-1
CDR3nt: TGTGCCAGCACCGCCGAACAGGGAGGGAGTACTGAAGCTTTCTTT
CDR3aa: CASTAEQGGSTEAFF

d_gene: TRBD2
v_gene: TRBV27
abundance: few
j_gene: TRBJ2-3
CDR3nt: TGTGCCAGCAGTTGGACGGGGGGGCGGTTAGATACGCAGTATTTT
CDR3aa: CASSWTGGRLDTQYF

d_gene: NA
v_gene: TRBV7-9
abundance: NA
j_gene: TRBJ1-2
CDR3nt: TGTGCCAGCAGCCCCCAACAGGAGCCCCGTGGCTACACCTTC
CDR3aa: CASSPQQEPRGYTF

d_gene: TRBD1
v_gene: TRBV2
abundance: NA
j_gene: TRBJ2-1
CDR3nt: TGTGCCAGTTTCCTTTTTGGGGGGACAGGGGGCCCAGCTGGATACAATGAGCAGTTCTTC
CDR3aa: CASFLFGGTGGPAGYNEQFF

d_gene: NA
v_gene: TRBV10-3
abundance: NA
j_gene: TRBJ2-4
CDR3nt: TGTGCCATCAGTGTAGGGGACCGAAACATTCAGTACTTC
CDR3aa: CAISVGDRNIQYF

d_gene: NA
v_gene: TRBV7-9
abundance: NA
j_gene: TRBJ1-2
CDR3nt: TGTGCCAGCAGCCTCCCACAGGCTCCATATGGCTACACCTTC
CDR3aa: CASSLPQAPYGYTF

d_gene: NA
v_gene: TRBV5-1
abundance: NA
j_gene: TRBJ2-1
CDR3nt: TGCGCCAGCAGCGATCTTCGCGGGCCTACCTACGAGCAGTTCTTC
CDR3aa: CASSDLRGPTYEQFF

d_gene: NA
v_gene: TRBV18
abundance: NA
j_gene: TRBJ1-2
CDR3nt: TGTGCCGGCTCACCAAACGCGGGAGGCTATGGCTACACCTTC
CDR3aa: CAGSPNAGGYGYTF

d_gene: TRBD1
v_gene: TRBV20-1
abundance: NA
j_gene: TRBJ1-4
CDR3nt: TGCAGTGCCTCTCCGGGACAGCAGAATGAAAAACTGTTTTTT
CDR3aa: CSASPGQQNEKLFF

d_gene: TRBD1
v_gene: TRBV11-2
abundance: few
j_gene: TRBJ1-2
CDR3nt: TGTGCCAGCAGCCCGGACAGGGGGTCGGATGGCTACACCTTC
CDR3aa: CASSPDRGSDGYTF

d_gene: TRBD1
v_gene: TRBV18
abundance: few
j_gene: TRBJ2-7
CDR3nt: TGTGCCAGCTCGCCAAGACAGGGGGCGTCCTTCCACGAGCAGTACTTC
CDR3aa: CASSPRQGASFHEQYF

d_gene: NA
v_gene: TRBV27
abundance: NA
j_gene: TRBJ2-7
CDR3nt: TGTGCCAGCAGTCCCCACCGGTCCCACTACGAGCAGTACTTC
CDR3aa: CASSPHRSHYEQYF

d_gene: TRBD1
v_gene: TRBV5-1
abundance: NA
j_gene: TRBJ2-5
CDR3nt: TGCGCCAGCAGCCCGCAGACAGGGGGGATGGAGACCCAGTACTTC
CDR3aa: CASSPQTGGMETQYF

d_gene: TRBD1
v_gene: TRBV18
abundance: NA
j_gene: TRBJ1-1
CDR3nt: TGTGCCACCTTCGGAACTCCGGGACAGAAGAACACTGAAGCTTTCTTT
CDR3aa: CATFGTPGQKNTEAFF

d_gene: TRBD2
v_gene: TRBV7-9
abundance: few
j_gene: TRBJ2-3
CDR3nt: TGTGCCAGCAGCTTTGAACTAGCGGGGAGTACAGATACGCAGTATTTT
CDR3aa: CASSFELAGSTDTQYF

d_gene: TRBD1
v_gene: TRBV18
abundance: NA
j_gene: TRBJ1-2
CDR3nt: TGTGCCAGCTCACCTCCCGAGCGGACAGGGGGTGGAGGCTACACCTTC
CDR3aa: CASSPPERTGGGGYTF

d_gene: NA
v_gene: TRBV2
abundance: NA
j_gene: TRBJ1-2
CDR3nt: TGTGCCAGCAGTGAAAGGCAGAACTATGGCTACACCTTC
CDR3aa: CASSERQNYGYTF

d_gene: NA
v_gene: TRBV12-3/TRBV12-4
abundance: NA
j_gene: TRBJ1-2
CDR3nt: TGTGCCAACAGTAATACCAGAGGGGATGGCTACACCTTC
CDR3aa: CANSNTRGDGYTF

d_gene: NA
v_gene: TRBV4-1
abundance: NA
j_gene: TRBJ1-5
CDR3nt: TGCGCCAGCAGCGAGTGGAGATGGAATCAGCCCCAGCATTTT
CDR3aa: CASSEWRWNQPQHF

d_gene: TRBD1
v_gene: TRBV3-1
abundance: NA
j_gene: TRBJ1-1
CDR3nt: TGTGCCAGCGGGACAGGAAGGGTGGGTACTGAAGCTTTCTTT
CDR3aa: CASGTGRVGTEAFF

d_gene: NA
v_gene: TRBV7-9
abundance: NA
j_gene: TRBJ2-7
CDR3nt: TGTGCCAGCAGCTCCCGGGACCTAGGGAACTACGAGCAGTACTTC
CDR3aa: CASSSRDLGNYEQYF

d_gene: NA
v_gene: TRBV20-1
abundance: NA
j_gene: TRBJ2-5
CDR3nt: TGCAGTGCTAGAGTAGGGACGGAGACCCAGTACTTC
CDR3aa: CSARVGTETQYF

d_gene: NA
v_gene: TRBV11-2
abundance: NA
j_gene: TRBJ2-7
CDR3nt: TGTGCCAGCAGCGCTTTACAGGGCCGGTGGGCTTACGAGCAGTACTTC
CDR3aa: CASSALQGRWAYEQYF

d_gene: TRBD1
v_gene: TRBV3-1
abundance: few
j_gene: TRBJ1-1
CDR3nt: TGTGCCAGCAGCCAAGATGCGGGACAGGGGGCATTGAACACTGAAGCTTTCTTT
CDR3aa: CASSQDAGQGALNTEAFF

d_gene: NA
v_gene: TRBV29-1
abundance: many
j_gene: TRBJ1-2
CDR3nt: TGCAGCGTTGCGGGAACAGAAGTTCTTGGCTACACCTTC
CDR3aa: CSVAGTEVLGYTF

d_gene: NA
v_gene: TRBV12-3/TRBV12-4
abundance: NA
j_gene: TRBJ2-2
CDR3nt: TGTGCCAGCAGTTTAGTTCCCGGTAACACCGGGGAGCTGTTTTTT
CDR3aa: CASSLVPGNTGELFF

d_gene: NA
v_gene: TRBV12-3/TRBV12-4
abundance: NA
j_gene: TRBJ1-1
CDR3nt: TGTGCCAGCAGATCACAACAGGGTGAAGCTTTCTTT
CDR3aa: CASRSQQGEAFF

d_gene: TRBD2
v_gene: TRBV4-1
abundance: NA
j_gene: TRBJ2-3
CDR3nt: TGCGCCAGCAGCCAAGAGAGCGGGACCCTACCAGATACGCAGTATTTT
CDR3aa: CASSQESGTLPDTQYF

d_gene: NA
v_gene: TRBV7-9
abundance: NA
j_gene: TRBJ1-1
CDR3nt: TGTGCCAGCAGCGAACGAGACAGGAGGACTGAAGCTTTCTTT
CDR3aa: CASSERDRRTEAFF

d_gene: NA
v_gene: TRBV28
abundance: NA
j_gene: TRBJ2-5
CDR3nt: TGTGCCAGCAGTACACCGACTTTCCAAGAGACCCAGTACTTC
CDR3aa: CASSTPTFQETQYF

d_gene: TRBD2
v_gene: TRBV5-1
abundance: once
j_gene: TRBJ2-5
CDR3nt: TGCGCCAGCAGCCCAAAGGGGACTAGCGGGCCCCAAGAGACCCAGTACTTC
CDR3aa: CASSPKGTSGPQETQYF

d_gene: TRBD2
v_gene: TRBV6-7
abundance: NA
j_gene: TRBJ2-3
CDR3nt: TGTGCCAGCAGTTACTCGGCGGGAGGCCTCGGAGGGGATACGCAGTATTTT
CDR3aa: CASSYSAGGLGGDTQYF

d_gene: NA
v_gene: TRBV15
abundance: few
j_gene: TRBJ1-2
CDR3nt: TGTGCCACCAGCAGAGGTGACGGCTATGGCTACACCTTC
CDR3aa: CATSRGDGYGYTF

d_gene: NA
v_gene: TRBV7-9
abundance: many
j_gene: TRBJ1-1
CDR3nt: TGTGCCAGCGGGACAAACGCGAACACTGAAGCTTTCTTT
CDR3aa: CASGTNANTEAFF

d_gene: TRBD2
v_gene: TRBV29-1
abundance: few
j_gene: TRBJ2-1
CDR3nt: TGCAGCGTTGCAGCGGGAGGGTGGTACAATGAGCAGTTCTTC
CDR3aa: CSVAAGGWYNEQFF